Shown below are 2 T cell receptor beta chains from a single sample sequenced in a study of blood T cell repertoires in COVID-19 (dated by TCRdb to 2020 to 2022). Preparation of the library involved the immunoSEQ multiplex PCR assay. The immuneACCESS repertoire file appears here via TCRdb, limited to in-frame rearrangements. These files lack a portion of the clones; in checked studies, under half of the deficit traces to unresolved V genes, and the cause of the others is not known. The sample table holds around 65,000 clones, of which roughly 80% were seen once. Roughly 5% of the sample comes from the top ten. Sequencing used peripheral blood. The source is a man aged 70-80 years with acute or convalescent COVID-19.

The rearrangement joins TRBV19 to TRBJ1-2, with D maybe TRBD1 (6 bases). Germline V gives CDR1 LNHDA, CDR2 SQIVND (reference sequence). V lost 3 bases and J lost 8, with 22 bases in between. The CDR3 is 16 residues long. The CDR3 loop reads CASSMADRPILGGYTF. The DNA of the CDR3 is TGTGCCAGTAGTATGGCCGACAGGCCCATCTTGGGGGGCTACACCTTC. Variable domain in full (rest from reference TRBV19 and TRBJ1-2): DGGITQSPKYLFRKEGQNVTLSCEQNLNHDAMYWYRQDPGQGLRLIYYSQIVNDFQKGDIAEGYSVSREKKESFPLTVTSAQKNPTAFYLCASSMADRPILGGYTFGSGTRLTVV.

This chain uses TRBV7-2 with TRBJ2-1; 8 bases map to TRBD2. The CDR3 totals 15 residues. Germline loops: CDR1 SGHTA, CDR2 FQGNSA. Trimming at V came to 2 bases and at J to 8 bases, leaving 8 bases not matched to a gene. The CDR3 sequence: CASSLTSGPWDEQFF. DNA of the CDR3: TGTGCCAGCAGCTTAACTAGCGGACCCTGGGATGAGCAGTTCTTC.